The source of this TCR beta chain is a study of T cell repertoires in cytomegalovirus infection (dated by TCRdb to about 2019). In terms of the full investigation: Donor HLA type was relevant to the analysis, because carriage of CMV infection together with the matching HLA type was indicated by public TCR beta signatures. Points the paper makes about the study in general: In both this cohort and an independent approximately 370-donor cohort, the cumulative frequency of public TCR beta family members distinguished carriers of CMV infection plus the relevant HLA type. The ex vivo response was dominated by HLA-C-restricted CMV-specific TCR beta clonotypes, which also provided the single most frequent clonotype in two of eight donors.

Data came from an Illumina HiSeq 1500. TCRdb's own reprocessing of the public reads used fastp at Q25 and MiXCR and kept productive beta chains. Here each entry gathers all rows of one CDR3 protein and keeps the most common genes and DNA. The sample contains approximately 250,000 distinct CDR3 sequences, approximately 9.2% of them found a single time. The ten largest make up more than 12% of the sample. This clonotype was observed many times. Its specific antigen is unknown. No clone much larger than this one lies a single base away; base qualities are absent. The TCR comes from a human donor in good health (CMV status not recorded). Some clones in this sample may be carry-over from other donors' samples. The specimen sequenced was PBMCs.

The nucleotide sequence is TGTGCCAGCAGCTTAGTGGACAGTTATAACGAGCAGTACTTC. The translation is CASSLVDSYNEQYF. The chain is assembled from TRBV11-2 and TRBJ2-7, with TRBD1 as a weak D call on 6 bases. CDR1 SGHAT and CDR2 FQNNGV are derived from the germline V gene. The CDR3 has 14 amino acids, counting the end cysteine and phenylalanine. Only the CDR3 part of the read is kept: 42 bases, read in frame from the first base. V is clipped by 1 base and J by 5 bases, and the sequence between their germline boundaries is 12 bases long.